This is a list of T cell receptor beta chains from one sample in a study of control samples from healthy donors and cancer patients. TCRdb's table, derived via immunoSEQ multiplex PCR, lists solely in-frame clones and lacks some. Seen here are around 110,000 clones, 85% to 95% observed once, and the top ten hold more than 2%. Input material: blood. These receptors all stem from a man aged 30 to 45 in good health. Each CDR3 is given with its conserved first and last residue. Fields, in order: V gene, J gene, clone size, D gene, CDR3 protein, CDR3 DNA. A D gene is named only where the DNA matches it firmly. Some rows mark clone size as missing; the rest say once, few, many or name a class of expanded clone.

TRBV7-9	TRBJ1-2	-	-	CASRESTGYNYGYTF	TGTGCCAGCAGAGAATCGACAGGTTATAACTATGGCTACACCTTC
TRBV27	TRBJ1-4	-	TRBD1	CASRQGTAEKLFF	TGTGCCAGCAGACAGGGGACTGCCGAAAAACTGTTTTTT
TRBV5-1	TRBJ2-1	once	-	CASRSGGEQFF	TGCGCCAGCAGATCCGGGGGTGAGCAGTTCTTC
TRBV12-3/TRBV12-4	TRBJ1-1	few	-	CASSLRGTTEAFF	TGTGCCAGCAGTTTAAGAGGGACCACTGAAGCTTTCTTT
TRBV5-1	TRBJ2-1	-	-	CASSSVDTRKEQFF	TGCGCCAGCAGCTCGGTTGATACTCGGAAGGAGCAGTTCTTC
TRBV5-1	TRBJ1-5	-	-	CASSVDGYSNQPQHF	TGCGCCAGCAGCGTAGACGGATATAGCAATCAGCCCCAGCATTTT
TRBV24-1	TRBJ1-5	once	-	CATARDGGQPQHF	TGTGCCACCGCCAGGGACGGCGGTCAGCCCCAGCATTTT
TRBV28	TRBJ2-7	-	-	CASSLFRTLVAYEQYF	TGTGCCAGCAGTTTATTTCGGACACTTGTTGCCTACGAGCAGTACTTC
TRBV3-1/TRBV3-2	TRBJ1-2	once	TRBD1	CASSRVTGGVGYTF	TGTGCCAGCAGCCGAGTGACAGGGGGAGTAGGCTACACCTTC
TRBV6-5	TRBJ2-7	-	TRBD1	CASRSGGQNYEQYF	TGTGCCAGCAGGTCAGGGGGACAAAACTACGAGCAGTACTTC
TRBV19	TRBJ1-5	-	-	CASSIEGRSASNQPQHF	TGTGCCAGTAGTATAGAGGGCAGATCCGCTAGCAATCAGCCCCAGCATTTT
TRBV7-2	TRBJ2-3	-	TRBD2	CASRTAGGGDTQYF	TGTGCCAGCAGGACGGCGGGGGGTGGAGATACGCAGTATTTT
TRBV9	TRBJ1-6	-	-	CASSAGVLNSPLHF	TGTGCCAGCAGCGCAGGGGTATTAAATTCACCCCTCCACTTT
TRBV2	TRBJ2-3	-	-	CASSGTLRDTQYF	TGTGCCAGCAGTGGGACGCTTCGGGATACGCAGTATTTT
TRBV27	TRBJ2-1	-	-	CASSAKSSYNEQFF	TGTGCCAGCAGCGCTAAGAGCTCCTACAATGAGCAGTTCTTC
TRBV6-2/TRBV6-3	TRBJ2-7	-	TRBD2	CASSPLRLASYEQYF	TGTGCCAGCAGCCCCTTAAGACTAGCCTCCTACGAGCAGTACTTC
TRBV19	TRBJ1-5	-	-	CASSTRDASNQPQHF	TGTGCCAGTAGTACGAGAGACGCTAGCAATCAGCCCCAGCATTTT
TRBV7-9	TRBJ2-5	-	-	CASSDRSQETQYF	TGTGCCAGCAGCGACAGGTCTCAAGAGACCCAGTACTTC
TRBV7-6	TRBJ2-1	-	TRBD2	CASSPQRGGVDEQFF	TGTGCCAGCAGCCCCCAGCGGGGGGGCGTGGATGAGCAGTTCTTC
TRBV29-1	TRBJ2-7	-	-	CSVGNAPYEQYF	TGCAGCGTTGGAAACGCCCCCTACGAGCAGTACTTC
TRBV11-2	TRBJ1-2	-	TRBD1	CASSPRGGQGDYGYTF	TGTGCCAGCAGCCCTCGAGGGGGTCAGGGGGACTATGGCTACACCTTC
TRBV19	TRBJ1-2	-	-	CASTSRGLGYGYTF	TGTGCCAGTACCTCCCGGGGGCTGGGCTATGGCTACACCTTC
TRBV12-3/TRBV12-4	TRBJ1-1	-	-	CASSLRPGTEAFF	TGTGCCAGCAGTTTGAGGCCGGGTACTGAAGCTTTCTTT
TRBV4-1	TRBJ1-1	-	-	CASSQVLVGGTEAFF	TGCGCCAGCAGCCAAGTTCTGGTCGGGGGGACTGAAGCTTTCTTT
TRBV5-1	TRBJ2-7	once	TRBD2	CASRRAGEGGYEQYF	TGCGCCAGCCGACGAGCGGGAGAAGGGGGGTACGAGCAGTACTTC
TRBV11-2	TRBJ1-1	once	TRBD1	CASSLSTGAEAFF	TGTGCCAGCAGCTTAAGTACAGGGGCTGAAGCTTTCTTT
TRBV5-5	TRBJ1-4	-	-	CASSFGTLRDEKLFF	TGTGCCAGCAGCTTCGGGACTCTTCGAGATGAAAAACTGTTTTTT
TRBV4-1	TRBJ2-7	once	TRBD1	CASSLRQGPSYEQYF	TGCGCCAGCAGTCTCAGACAGGGGCCCTCCTACGAGCAGTACTTC
TRBV10-2	TRBJ1-6	once	TRBD1	CASSDRGQSPLHF	TGCGCCAGCAGCGACAGGGGGCAATCACCCCTCCACTTT
TRBV4-2	TRBJ2-3	-	TRBD2	CASSQDQHAGGTDTQYF	TGTGCCAGCAGCCAAGATCAGCACGCGGGGGGCACAGATACGCAGTATTTT
TRBV6-5	TRBJ1-2	-	-	CASSSAGEDGYTF	TGTGCCAGCAGCTCCGCCGGGGAGGATGGCTACACCTTC
TRBV7-2	TRBJ1-6	once	-	CASSLRLNSPLHF	TGTGCCAGCAGCTTAAGACTCAATTCACCCCTCCACTTT
TRBV7-8	TRBJ1-1	-	-	CASSSRGRMNTEAFF	TGTGCCAGCAGCTCCCGGGGACGGATGAACACTGAAGCTTTCTTT
TRBV7-8	TRBJ1-1	-	-	CASTPIVVGNTEAFF	TGTGCCAGCACCCCGATTGTGGTGGGCAACACTGAAGCTTTCTTT
TRBV7-2	TRBJ1-1	-	-	CASSPGHSNTEAFF	TGTGCCAGCAGCCCGGGACACTCGAACACTGAAGCTTTCTTT
TRBV15	TRBJ2-2	-	TRBD1	CATTGAVGELFF	TGTGCCACAACAGGGGCAGTCGGGGAGCTGTTTTTT
TRBV10-3	TRBJ1-4	once	TRBD1	CAISEPSGTGGRKLFF	TGTGCCATCAGTGAGCCGTCCGGGACAGGGGGAAGAAAACTGTTTTTT
TRBV19	TRBJ1-2	-	-	CASSIERESYGYTF	TGTGCCAGTAGTATAGAGAGGGAAAGCTATGGCTACACCTTC
TRBV4-1	TRBJ1-5	-	-	CASSQGEHSNQPQHF	TGCGCCAGCAGCCAAGGGGAACATAGCAATCAGCCCCAGCATTTT
TRBV2	TRBJ2-3	-	-	CASRGLSVSVDTQYF	TGTGCCAGCAGGGGACTTAGTGTATCGGTAGATACGCAGTATTTT
TRBV9	TRBJ2-3	-	-	CASSVGESSTDTQYF	TGTGCCAGCAGCGTAGGCGAATCTAGCACAGATACGCAGTATTTT
TRBV5-1	TRBJ1-5	-	-	CASSLGSNQPQHF	TGCGCCAGCAGCTTGGGTAGCAATCAGCCCCAGCATTTT
TRBV20-1	TRBJ2-7	few	-	CSASRGLKDEQYF	TGCAGTGCTAGTCGGGGGTTAAAGGACGAGCAGTACTTC
TRBV14	TRBJ2-1	-	-	CASSQDGPRSDEQFF	TGTGCCAGCAGCCAAGATGGGCCTCGGAGCGATGAGCAGTTCTTC
TRBV7-2	TRBJ2-4	-	-	CASSLEFYTNIQYF	TGTGCCAGCAGCTTAGAGTTTTATACAAACATTCAGTACTTC
TRBV9	TRBJ2-1	-	-	CASSVVGTDRIYNEQFF	TGTGCCAGCAGCGTAGTGGGTACCGACAGGATATACAATGAGCAGTTCTTC